A single sample is the source of the 14 T cell receptor beta chains below, sequenced in a study of cytomegalovirus exposure and HLA in healthy donors. Vbeta (60) and Jbeta (13) primers were used in the PCR. Sequencing was performed with immunoSEQ multiplex PCR; in TCRdb, only in-frame clones are kept and a portion is missing. The sample lists about 130,000 clones; roughly 66% were seen once. Sequencing input: PBMCs. These receptors originate from a man between 60 and 75 years old in good health and CMV-seropositive.

V and J are TRBV10-3 and TRBJ1-1; D uncertain. Germline CDR1 and CDR2: ENHRY and SYGVKD. Trimming left V 2 bases short and J 7 bases short, with 14 bases between. The CDR3 covers 14 residues. The CDR3 loop is CAISETRGLGEAFF. The CDR3 DNA reads as TGTGCCATCAGTGAGACCCGAGGGCTCGGTGAAGCTTTCTTT.

The chain links TRBV6-1 to TRBJ2-5, with 9 bases matching TRBD1. Germline CDR1 is MNHNS and CDR2 is SASEGT. The CDR3 covers 13 residues. J gave up 12 bases and V 2 bases, and 7 bases lay outside the gene matches. CDR3 DNA: TGTGCCAGCAGTGAATCGATTTGGGACAGGGAGTACTTC. Translating gives CASSESIWDREYF.

This clone was counted between two and nine times. The V call is TRBV6-5, the J call TRBJ2-5; 7 bases map to TRBD1. Germline V gives CDR1 MNHEY, CDR2 SVGAGI. The junction had 9 bases not matched to a gene; V was cut back by 6 bases and J by 5 bases. The CDR3 covers 14 residues. CDR3 coding DNA: TGTGCCAGCAGCCAAGGGGACAGCATGGAGACCCAGTACTTC. It yields the protein CASSQGDSMETQYF.

J is TRBJ2-5 and V is TRBV5-1; 9 nucleotides agree with TRBD1. There are 16 residues in the CDR3. Germline V gene lookup returns CDR1 SGHRS and CDR2 YFSETQ. V shed 0 bases and J 7 bases; nucleotides not matched to a gene: 10. In DNA form, the CDR3 reads TGCGCCAGCAGCTTGGAAGGGACAGGGTTGGTCGGGACCCAGTACTTC. Translation: CASSLEGTGLVGTQYF.

This clone was found a few times. This chain links TRBV7-9 with TRBJ1-2; possibly TRBD1 for D (5 bases). Germline V gene data show CDR1 as SEHNR and CDR2 as FQNEAQ (reference sequence). The CDR3 has 14 residues. The V end was cut by 2 bases, the J end by 4 bases, with 11 bases between. CDR3 nucleotides: TGTGCCAGCAGCTTAAACCAGGGCCCCTATGGCTACACCTTC. This gives the protein CASSLNQGPYGYTF.

The chain is built from TRBV27 and TRBJ2-1; D possibly corresponds to TRBD1 (5 bases). Between the trimmed V and J ends, which lost 5 bases and 0 bases, there was a span of 20 bases. The CDR3 covers 18 residues. Germline assignment: CDR1 MNHEY and CDR2 SMNVEV (reference sequence). In DNA form, the CDR3 reads TGTGCCAGCAGTCCCTCCCGACAGTTTCGATACTCCTACAATGAGCAGTTCTTC. Translation: CASSPSRQFRYSYNEQFF.

The chain carries TRBV28 and TRBJ1-1; D perhaps matches TRBD1 (5 bases). Germline V lookup: CDR1 MDHEN, CDR2 SYDVKM. Trimming removed 5 bases from V and 4 bases from J, with 20 bases in between. The CDR3 loop spans 16 amino acids. The CDR3 nucleotides are TGTGCCAGCAGTGCCTATTGGACATCCTTGGGCACTGAAGCTTTCTTT. This translates into CASSAYWTSLGTEAFF.

The chain links TRBV27 to TRBJ1-1; 7 bases line up with TRBD1. The CDR3 spans 16 residues. After removal of 3 bases from V and 0 bases from J, the junction contained 7 bases not matched to a gene. Germline CDR1 and CDR2: MNHEY and SMNVEV (reference sequence). The DNA of the CDR3 is TGTGCCAGCAGTTTGAACAGGGGTTATCTGAACACTGAAGCTTTCTTT. It specifies CASSLNRGYLNTEAFF.

Note on this clone: This sample includes further DNA sequences coding for the same CDR3. The chain recombines TRBV4-1 with TRBJ1-5, with D tentatively TRBD1 (6 bases). CDR3 length equals 14 residues. The ends were cut back, 4 bases at V and 3 bases at J, with 10 bases in the middle. Germline V gives CDR1 MGHRA, CDR2 YSYEKL. The CDR3 loop reads CASSPTGDNQPQHF. CDR3 bases: TGCGCCAGCAGCCCGACAGGAGACAATCAGCCCCAGCATTTT.

The chain has TRBV11-2 and TRBJ2-2, with a tentative D call TRBD2 (6 bases). The germline CDR1 and CDR2 sequences are SGHAT and FQNNGV. V dropped 4 bases and J dropped 0 bases, with 9 bases sitting between them. The CDR3 runs 15 residues. The CDR3 nucleotides are TGTGCCAGCAGCTCGGGACTCTCGAACACCGGGGAGCTGTTTTTT. Translated: CASSSGLSNTGELFF.

This clone has just one count. The J gene is TRBJ2-7, the V gene TRBV7-8, with 11 positions matching TRBD2. CDR1 and CDR2 from the germline V gene are SGHVS and FQNEAQ. V dropped 1 base and J dropped 0; count of bases not matched to a gene: 5. This CDR3 region has 17 residues. CDR3 loop: CASSLVLAGASSYEQYF. CDR3 nucleotides: TGTGCCAGCAGCTTAGTACTAGCGGGGGCAAGCTCCTACGAGCAGTACTTC.

This clone has just one count. The chain uses TRBV19 and TRBJ2-3; tentative D call: TRBD2 (5 bases). CDR1 is LNHDA and CDR2 is SQIVND in the germline V gene (reference sequence). The CDR3 spans 14 residues. Deletions cut 3 bases from V and 7 bases from J, with 14 bases between. CDR3 in amino acids: CASSITSDFNTQYF. CDR3 sequence (DNA): TGTGCCAGTAGTATTACCTCGGACTTTAATACGCAGTATTTT.

V usage is TRBV4-1 and J usage is TRBJ1-2; D not resolved. The V gene's germline CDR1 is MGHRA and CDR2 YSYEKL. V was shortened by 0 bases and J by 4 bases, with 12 bases between the two germline ends. The CDR3 loop spans 15 amino acids. Written as DNA, the CDR3 is TGCGCCAGCAGCCAAGATCGGGGAGTCGGCTATGGCTACACCTTC. Its protein is CASSQDRGVGYGYTF.

This clone was observed once. V usage is TRBV9 and J usage is TRBJ1-2, with D unresolved. This CDR3 comprises 13 residues. The germline gives CDR1 SGDLS, CDR2 YYNGEE. The V end lost 0 bases, the J end lost 8 bases, and 11 bases lay between the germline ends. CDR3 in amino acids: CASSVEFEGGYTF. Written as DNA, the CDR3 is TGTGCCAGCAGCGTAGAATTTGAGGGCGGCTACACCTTC.